This is a list of T cell receptor beta chains from one sample in a study of radiation and T cells in renal cell carcinoma. Clones were sequenced by immunoSEQ multiplex PCR, and TCRdb holds only the in-frame ones, with some missing. Of 140,000 to 150,000 clones in the sample, around 90% were seen once. Specimen: blood, collected from a patient whose treatment included radiotherapy and nephrectomy. Receptors were obtained from a woman in her 70s with renal cell carcinoma. CDR3s include the opening cysteine and the closing phenylalanine or tryptophan. Fields, in order: V gene, clone size, J gene, D gene, CDR3 DNA, CDR3 protein. D genes are given only for firm matches. Only some rows state a clone size, as once, few, many or a class for expanded clones.

TRBV7-2	.	TRBJ2-7	.	TGTGCCAGCAGCTTAATAGGAAAGGACGAGCAGTACTTC	CASSLIGKDEQYF
TRBV28	.	TRBJ1-1	.	TGTGCCAGCAGTCCCGGTGGTCTAACGAACACTGAAGCTTTCTTT	CASSPGGLTNTEAFF
TRBV7-9	.	TRBJ2-1	.	TGTGCCAGCAGCTTAGGGAGTCGGGAGCAGTTCTTC	CASSLGSREQFF
TRBV10-3	.	TRBJ2-1	.	TGTGCCATCTCCAGCCTCGACAATGAGCAGTTCTTC	CAISSLDNEQFF
TRBV19	.	TRBJ2-1	.	TGTGCCAGTAGTTTGTTCCGCGGACAGACCAATGAGCAGTTCTTC	CASSLFRGQTNEQFF
TRBV10-3	.	TRBJ2-1	TRBD1	TGTGCCATCAGTGAGTGGCAGGGGGCGCGGATTGAGCAGTTCTTC	CAISEWQGARIEQFF
TRBV4-3	.	TRBJ1-5	.	TGCGCCAGCAGCCTCGACTTAAATAGCAATCAGCCCCAGCATTTT	CASSLDLNSNQPQHF
TRBV30	.	TRBJ2-3	.	TGTGCCTGGACTCAGCCCAGAACAGATACGCAGTATTTT	CAWTQPRTDTQYF
TRBV5-5	once	TRBJ1-2	.	TGTGCCAGCAGCTTGGCAGGGAGTAGTGGCTACACCTTC	CASSLAGSSGYTF
TRBV19	.	TRBJ1-4	.	TGTGCCAGTAGATCTCGACCTACAACTAATGAAAAACTGTTTTTT	CASRSRPTTNEKLFF
TRBV5-1	.	TRBJ2-5	TRBD1	TGCGCCAGCAGCAACCTGGGACAGCAAGAGACCCAGTACTTC	CASSNLGQQETQYF
TRBV16	once	TRBJ1-6	.	TGTGCCAGCAGCCAATCGATTGGACTAGCTAATTCACCCCTCCACTTT	CASSQSIGLANSPLHF
TRBV7-2	.	TRBJ1-5	.	TGTGCCAGCAGCTTAGTAGATTCTGATTGGCCCCAGCATTTT	CASSLVDSDWPQHF
TRBV4-2	once	TRBJ2-1	TRBD2	TGTGCCAGCAGCCCTCCGAGTCCCGGGGGGGCCTATGAGCAGTTCTTC	CASSPPSPGGAYEQFF
TRBV4-3	once	TRBJ1-2	.	TGCGCCAGCAGCCAAGATCTCGACAGAGCTGATAACTATGGCTACACCTTC	CASSQDLDRADNYGYTF
TRBV28	.	TRBJ1-1	.	TGTGCCAGCAGGTGGACGGAGAACACTGAAGCTTTCTTT	CASRWTENTEAFF
TRBV5-1	.	TRBJ1-2	.	TGCGCCAGCAGCCCGACAGGATTTAACTATGGCTACACCTTC	CASSPTGFNYGYTF
TRBV7-2	.	TRBJ2-7	.	TGTGCCAGCAGCTTAGGTAGCTGGGCAGGTGAGCAGTACTTC	CASSLGSWAGEQYF
TRBV27	.	TRBJ2-7	TRBD1	TGTGCCAGCAGTTTATCTACGGCAGGGGGCGAGCAGTACTTC	CASSLSTAGGEQYF
TRBV4-1	once	TRBJ2-1	.	TGCGCCAGCAGCCAAGACCTCACAGGGGAGGGCTCCTACAATGAGCAGTTCTTC	CASSQDLTGEGSYNEQFF
TRBV4-1	.	TRBJ1-6	.	TGCGCCAGCAGCGGTTTGGGTAATTCACCCCTCCACTTT	CASSGLGNSPLHF
TRBV10-3	once	TRBJ2-1	TRBD1	TGTGCCATCAGATTGACAGGGGACAATGAGCAGTTCTTC	CAIRLTGDNEQFF
TRBV6-1	.	TRBJ2-3	TRBD2	TGTGCCAGCCAACAAAGCGGGGTGAGCACAGATACGCAGTATTTT	CASQQSGVSTDTQYF
TRBV5-1	.	TRBJ2-3	TRBD2	TGCGCCAGCAGCTTGTACATAGCGGGAGGCACAGATACGCAGTATTTT	CASSLYIAGGTDTQYF
TRBV11-2	.	TRBJ1-1	.	TGTGCCAGCAGCTTAATTGGCACTGAAGCTTTCTTT	CASSLIGTEAFF
TRBV6-6	.	TRBJ2-5	.	TGTGCCAGCAGCCGACAACAAGAGACCCAGTACTTC	CASSRQQETQYF
TRBV15	once	TRBJ2-7	.	TGTGCCACCAGCAGAGCTCTAGCAATCGAGCAGTACTTC	CATSRALAIEQYF
TRBV7-8	.	TRBJ2-5	TRBD2	TGTGCCAGCAGCACCTCCGGACTAGTTGGCGAGACCCAGTACTTC	CASSTSGLVGETQYF
TRBV6-5	.	TRBJ1-2	.	TGTGCCTCTGGGGCGGGAAACTATGGCTACACCTTC	CASGAGNYGYTF
TRBV7-9	.	TRBJ1-4	.	TGTGCCAGCAGCTTAGGGTGGGACAAAAGTGGAGAAAAACTGTTTTTT	CASSLGWDKSGEKLFF
TRBV13	.	TRBJ2-7	.	TGTGCCAGCAGCTTGGGAAAGACACGAACCTACGAGCAGTACTTC	CASSLGKTRTYEQYF
TRBV10-3	few	TRBJ1-4	.	TGTGCCATCAGATCGGACAGCTCTAATGAAAAACTGTTTTTT	CAIRSDSSNEKLFF
TRBV30	.	TRBJ1-2	.	TGTGCCTGGACCGGAGGGGCAGATTATGGCTACACCTTC	CAWTGGADYGYTF
TRBV15	.	TRBJ1-1	.	TGTGCCACCAGCAGAGATGCGGGAGAAGCTTTCTTT	CATSRDAGEAFF
TRBV4-3	.	TRBJ2-1	TRBD1	TGCGCCAGCAGCCAAGAGGCGACAGGGAATAATGAGCAGTTCTTC	CASSQEATGNNEQFF
TRBV5-6	.	TRBJ1-2	.	TGTGCCAGCAGCTTGGGGGACTTGCCAGGCTACACCTTC	CASSLGDLPGYTF
TRBV9	.	TRBJ1-1	.	TGTGCCAGCAGCGTAGGAAGGGTCAACACTGAAGCTTTCTTT	CASSVGRVNTEAFF
TRBV5-4	.	TRBJ1-5	.	TGTGCCAGCAGTTCGCGGGGGAATAATCAGCCCCAGCATTTT	CASSSRGNNQPQHF
TRBV2	.	TRBJ2-3	TRBD2	TGTGCCACCCGGGAGGGGGGAGATACGCAGTATTTT	CATREGGDTQYF
TRBV15	few	TRBJ1-5	.	TGTGCCACCAGCAAGGATAGAATAAATCAGCCCCAGCATTTT	CATSKDRINQPQHF
TRBV7-2	once	TRBJ2-1	.	TGTGCCAGCAGCGGAGGCGGGGTCAGGAGCTATGAGCAGTTCTTC	CASSGGGVRSYEQFF
TRBV2	.	TRBJ2-5	TRBD2	TGTGCCAGCTCTCGGGAGGGACCCGGCCAAGAGGCCCAGTACTTC	CASSREGPGQEAQYF
TRBV28	.	TRBJ2-1	TRBD2	TGTGCCAGCAATCCCACCGGGACTAGATACAATGAGCAGTTCTTC	CASNPTGTRYNEQFF
TRBV2	.	TRBJ2-1	TRBD2	TGTGCCAGCAGTAAACTAGCGGGGGACAACACGGCGTATACGAATGAGCAGTTCTTC	CASSKLAGDNTAYTNEQFF
TRBV5-4	.	TRBJ2-7	.	TGTGCCAGCAGCTTGGACAGGGTTCTAGGCGAGCAGTACTTC	CASSLDRVLGEQYF
TRBV20-1	few	TRBJ2-2	.	TGCAGTGCTAGAAGGGCGGGGGAGCTGTTTTTT	CSARRAGELFF
TRBV9	few	TRBJ1-3	.	TGTGCCAGCAGCGGGAGATCGGCGACGGAGGGAAACACCATATATTTT	CASSGRSATEGNTIYF
TRBV29-1	once	TRBJ1-2	.	TGCAGCGTATCGCCGATCAATAACTATGGCTACACCTTC	CSVSPINNYGYTF
TRBV25-1	.	TRBJ1-6	.	TGTGCCAGCAGTGAAATGGTCTATAATTCACCCCTCCACTTT	CASSEMVYNSPLHF
TRBV29-1	once	TRBJ1-2	TRBD1	TGCAGCGTTGAAGCCCCGGGACAGGGCTTCGGCTATGGCTACACCTTC	CSVEAPGQGFGYGYTF
TRBV7-2	.	TRBJ2-2	.	TGTGCCAGCAGTGGCAGTCCTACCGGGGAGCTGTTTTTT	CASSGSPTGELFF
TRBV25-1	.	TRBJ2-5	TRBD1	TGTGCCAGCAGTGAATCCGACAGGGCAGAGACCCAGTACTTC	CASSESDRAETQYF
TRBV28	.	TRBJ1-6	.	TGTGCCAGCAGCCTCCGGGACATAAATTCACCCCTCCACTTT	CASSLRDINSPLHF